This paragraph covers one T cell receptor beta chain sequence. Unique molecular identifiers were carried by the TCR beta cDNA libraries. TCRdb ran MiXCR on the PCR reads and lists one entry per CDR3 protein. The sample consists of approximately 690,000 distinct CDR3 sequences, roughly three fifths of them appearing once. The record originates from a study of post-analysis software for immune sequencing data. Source material: blood. This receptor was taken from a girl aged 2 to 10 with multiple sclerosis.

The CDR3 DNA follows: TGCAGCGTTGAACCGGGGGCCACAGATACGCAGTATTTT. Translating gives CSVEPGATDTQYF. The chain uses TRBV29-1 and TRBJ2-3; D tentatively fits TRBD1 or TRBD2 (6 bases each). The CDR3 sequence is 13 residues long. The germline CDR1 and CDR2 sequences are SQVTM and ANQGSEA. The V end lost 2 bases, the J end lost 2 bases, and 8 bases lay between the germline ends.